This TCR beta chain was sequenced during a study of lung T cells in sarcoidosis with Löfgren's syndrome (dated by TCRdb to about 2017). A note on the overall study: Sarcoidosis was described as a granulomatous, mainly pulmonary disease marked by CD4+ T cell accumulation in bronchoalveolar lavage fluid. The repertoire analyses were focused on Lofgren's syndrome patients. Points the paper makes about the study in general: TRAV12-1 and TRBV2 were reported as the most expanded V gene segments in Löfgren's syndrome patients compared with control subjects. The study only suggested recognition of a sarcoidosis-associated antigen, and the antigen remained putative and unidentified. TRAV12-1 and TRBV2 CDR3 motifs were reported to be shared among multiple Löfgren's syndrome patients, suggesting public CD4+ TCR repertoires. In alphabeta pairing analysis, TRAV12-1 preferentially paired with TRBV2, and these paired TCRs showed CDR3 homology.

This clonotype was recorded many times. Its recognized antigen is unknown. The sample holds no much larger clone one base away, and base qualities are not on file. The sequencer listed for this sample is Illumina MiSeq. The public reads were quality trimmed at Q25 with fastp and then assembled into clones with MiXCR by TCRdb, keeping productive beta chains. For every CDR3 protein sequence, its rows merge into one entry that carries the most common genes and DNA. The sample contains several thousand distinct CDR3 sequences, 20% to 25% of them found a single time. Roughly 24% of the sample is taken by the ten largest. CDR1 and CDR2 (LNHNV, YYDKDF) derive from the germline V gene (reference sequence). The CDR3 goes from the cysteine to the phenylalanine over 16 residues. Of all the DNA, just the CDR3 is kept, 48 bases in frame from base 1. The germline ends are 15 bases apart after V is trimmed by 0 bases and J by 6 bases.

TCR repertoires were profiled from CD4+ T cells obtained by bronchoalveolar lavage. The TCR was taken from a human donor with sarcoidosis (Löfgren's syndrome or another form), or a control subject (not recorded which). Input material: CD4+ T cells from bronchoalveolar lavage fluid. This sequence uses TRBV15 and TRBJ2-4, and TRBD2 may be the D gene, going by 5 matching bases. The nucleotide sequence is TGTGCCACCAGCAGAGATGAGGCGTCGGGGAGAAACATTCAGTACTTC. It codes for CATSRDEASGRNIQYF.